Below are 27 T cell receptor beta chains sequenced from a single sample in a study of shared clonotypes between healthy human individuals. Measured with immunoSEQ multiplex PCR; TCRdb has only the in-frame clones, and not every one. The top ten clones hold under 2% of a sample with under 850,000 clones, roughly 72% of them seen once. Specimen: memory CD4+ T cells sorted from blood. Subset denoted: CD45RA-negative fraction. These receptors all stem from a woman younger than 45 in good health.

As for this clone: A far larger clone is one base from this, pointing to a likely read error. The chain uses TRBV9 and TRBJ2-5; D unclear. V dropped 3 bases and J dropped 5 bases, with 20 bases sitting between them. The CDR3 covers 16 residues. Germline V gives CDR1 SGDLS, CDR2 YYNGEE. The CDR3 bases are TGTGCCAGCAGCGCTAGTTCATTATGCCCCCCGGAGACCCAGTACTTC. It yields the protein CASSASSLCPPETQYF. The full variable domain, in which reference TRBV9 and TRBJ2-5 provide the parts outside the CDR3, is DSGVTQTPKHLITATGQRVTLRCSPRSGDLSVYWYQQSLDQGLQFLIQYYNGEERAKGNILERFSAQQFPDLHSELNLSSLELGDSALYFCASSASSLCPPETQYFGPGTRLLVL.

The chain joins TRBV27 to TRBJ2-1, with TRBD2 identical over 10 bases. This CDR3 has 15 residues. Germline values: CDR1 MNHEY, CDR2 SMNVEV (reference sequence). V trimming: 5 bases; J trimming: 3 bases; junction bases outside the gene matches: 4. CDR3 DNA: TGTGCCAGCAGTCTGGGGACTAGCGTCTACAATGAGCAGTTCTTC. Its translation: CASSLGTSVYNEQFF.

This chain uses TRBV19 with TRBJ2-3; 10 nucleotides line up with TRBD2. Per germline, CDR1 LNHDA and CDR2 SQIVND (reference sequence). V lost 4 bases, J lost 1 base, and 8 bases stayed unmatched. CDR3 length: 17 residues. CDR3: CASSRSGAGGGTDTQYF. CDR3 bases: TGTGCCAGTAGTAGGTCAGGAGCGGGAGGGGGCACAGATACGCAGTATTTT.

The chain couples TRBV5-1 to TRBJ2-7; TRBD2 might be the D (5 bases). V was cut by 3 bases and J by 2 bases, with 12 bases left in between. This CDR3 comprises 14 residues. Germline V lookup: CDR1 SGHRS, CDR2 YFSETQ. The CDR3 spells CASSSSGATYEQYF. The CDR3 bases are TGCGCCAGCAGCTCAAGCGGAGCTACCTACGAGCAGTACTTC.

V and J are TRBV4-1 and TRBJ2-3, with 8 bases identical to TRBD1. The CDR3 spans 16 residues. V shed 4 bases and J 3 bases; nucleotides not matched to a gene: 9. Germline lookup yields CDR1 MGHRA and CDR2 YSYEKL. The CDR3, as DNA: TGCGCCAGCAGCCCTCGGCCGCAGGGGGCAACAGATACGCAGTATTTT. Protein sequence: CASSPRPQGATDTQYF.

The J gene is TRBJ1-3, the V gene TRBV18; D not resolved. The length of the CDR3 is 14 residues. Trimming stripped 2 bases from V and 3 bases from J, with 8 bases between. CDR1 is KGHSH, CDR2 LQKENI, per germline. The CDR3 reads CASSPAQVGNTIYF. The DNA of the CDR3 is TGTGCCAGCTCACCAGCCCAGGTTGGAAACACCATATATTTT.

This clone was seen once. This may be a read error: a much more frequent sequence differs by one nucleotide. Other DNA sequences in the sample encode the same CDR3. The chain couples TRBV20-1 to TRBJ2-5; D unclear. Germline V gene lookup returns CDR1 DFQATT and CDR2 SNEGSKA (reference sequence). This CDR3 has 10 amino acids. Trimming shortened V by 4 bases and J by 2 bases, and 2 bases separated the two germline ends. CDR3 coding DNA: TGCAGTGCTACTCAAGAGACCCAGTACTTC. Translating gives CSATQETQYF.

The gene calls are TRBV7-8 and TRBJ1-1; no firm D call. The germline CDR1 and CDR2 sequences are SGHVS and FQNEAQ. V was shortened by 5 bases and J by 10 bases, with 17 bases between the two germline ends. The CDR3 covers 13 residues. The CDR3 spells CASSPRTSSRAFF. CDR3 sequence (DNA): TGTGCCAGCAGCCCCAGGACGAGTAGCAGAGCTTTCTTT.

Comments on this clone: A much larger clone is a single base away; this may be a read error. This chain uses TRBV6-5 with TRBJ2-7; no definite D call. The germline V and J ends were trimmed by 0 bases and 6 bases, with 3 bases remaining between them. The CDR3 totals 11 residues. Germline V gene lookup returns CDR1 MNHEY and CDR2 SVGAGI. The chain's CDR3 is CASSYSGEQYF. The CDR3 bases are TGTGCCAGCAGTTACTCGGGCGAGCAGTACTTC.

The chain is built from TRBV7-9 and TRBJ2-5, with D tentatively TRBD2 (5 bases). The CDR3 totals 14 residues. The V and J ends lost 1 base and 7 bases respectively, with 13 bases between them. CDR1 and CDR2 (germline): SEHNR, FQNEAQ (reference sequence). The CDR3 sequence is CASSLETIVRTQYF. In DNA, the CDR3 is TGTGCCAGCAGCTTAGAGACTATAGTACGGACCCAGTACTTC.

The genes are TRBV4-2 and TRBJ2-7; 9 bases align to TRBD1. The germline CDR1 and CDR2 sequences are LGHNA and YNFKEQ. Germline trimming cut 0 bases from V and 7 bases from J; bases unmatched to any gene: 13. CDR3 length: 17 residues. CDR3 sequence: CASSQEVGSGQGREQYF. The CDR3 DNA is TGTGCCAGCAGCCAAGAAGTGGGCTCGGGACAGGGTCGTGAGCAGTACTTC.

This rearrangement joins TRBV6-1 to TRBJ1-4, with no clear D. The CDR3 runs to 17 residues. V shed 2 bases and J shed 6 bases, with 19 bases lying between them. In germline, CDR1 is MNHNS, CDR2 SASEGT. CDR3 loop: CASSEKGWAASDEKLFF. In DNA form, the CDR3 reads TGTGCCAGCAGTGAAAAAGGGTGGGCAGCTTCGGATGAAAAACTGTTTTTT.

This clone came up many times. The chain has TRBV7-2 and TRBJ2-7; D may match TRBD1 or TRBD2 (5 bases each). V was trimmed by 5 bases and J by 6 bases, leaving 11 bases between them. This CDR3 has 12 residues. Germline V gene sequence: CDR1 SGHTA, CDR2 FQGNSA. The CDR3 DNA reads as TGTGCCAGCAGCGTCGATGGGGGCGAGCAGTACTTC. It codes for CASSVDGGEQYF.

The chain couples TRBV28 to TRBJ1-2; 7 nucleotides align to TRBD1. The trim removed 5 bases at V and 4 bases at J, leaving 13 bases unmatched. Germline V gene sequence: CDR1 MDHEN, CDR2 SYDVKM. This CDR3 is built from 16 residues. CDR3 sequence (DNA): TGTGCCAGCAGTGTCCGGGACAGCTCATTCAGCTATGGCTACACCTTC. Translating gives CASSVRDSSFSYGYTF.

The CDR3 DNA reads TGTGCCAGCAGTTTAGGGACTTTTAGTTATGGCTACACCTTC. Protein: CASSLGTFSYGYTF. The V and J genes are TRBV28 and TRBJ1-2; TRBD1 might be the D (5 bases). Germline V lookup: CDR1 MDHEN, CDR2 SYDVKM. The CDR3 is made up of 14 amino acids. V lost 2 bases and J lost 5, with 12 bases in between.

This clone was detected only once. DNA of the CDR3: TGTGCCAGCAGCTCCTATGGGGAGACCCAGTACTTC. This translates into CASSSYGETQYF. This chain links TRBV7-2 with TRBJ2-5; no clear D. CDR1 is SGHTA and CDR2 is FQGNSA in the germline V gene. V dropped 4 bases and J dropped 5 bases, with 8 bases sitting between them. CDR3 size: 12 residues.

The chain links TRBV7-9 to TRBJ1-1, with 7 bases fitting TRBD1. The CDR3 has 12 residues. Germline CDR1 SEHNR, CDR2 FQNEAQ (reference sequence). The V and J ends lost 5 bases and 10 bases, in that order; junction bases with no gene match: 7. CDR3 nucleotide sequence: TGTGCCAGCAGCCCATCGGACAGGAGAGCTTTCTTT. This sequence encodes CASSPSDRRAFF.

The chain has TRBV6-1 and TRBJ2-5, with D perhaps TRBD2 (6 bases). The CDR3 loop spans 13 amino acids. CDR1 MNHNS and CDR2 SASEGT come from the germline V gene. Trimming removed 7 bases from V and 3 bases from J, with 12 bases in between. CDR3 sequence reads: CASMRDPEETQYF. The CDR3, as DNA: TGTGCCAGCATGCGGGACCCAGAAGAGACCCAGTACTTC.

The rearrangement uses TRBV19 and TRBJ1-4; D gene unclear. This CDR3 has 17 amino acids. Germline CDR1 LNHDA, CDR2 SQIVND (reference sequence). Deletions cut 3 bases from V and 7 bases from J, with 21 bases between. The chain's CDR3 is CASSIGRPARRGEKLFF. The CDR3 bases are TGTGCCAGTAGTATCGGAAGGCCCGCCCGACGAGGTGAAAAACTGTTTTTT.

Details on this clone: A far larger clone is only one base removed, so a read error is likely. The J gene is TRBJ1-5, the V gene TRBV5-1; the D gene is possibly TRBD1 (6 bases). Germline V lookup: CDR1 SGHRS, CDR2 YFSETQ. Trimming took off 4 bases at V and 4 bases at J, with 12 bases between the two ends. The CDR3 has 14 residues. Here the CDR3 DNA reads TGCGCCAGCAGCCAAGAGACAGGAAATCAGCCCCAGCATTTT. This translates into CASSQETGNQPQHF.

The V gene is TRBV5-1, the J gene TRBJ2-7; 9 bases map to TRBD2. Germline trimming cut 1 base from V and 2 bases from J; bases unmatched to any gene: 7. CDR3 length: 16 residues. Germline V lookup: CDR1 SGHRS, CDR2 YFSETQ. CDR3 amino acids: CASSLIASGTPYEQYF. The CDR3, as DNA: TGCGCCAGCAGCTTGATCGCTAGCGGGACGCCCTACGAGCAGTACTTC.

In nucleotides, the CDR3 is TGTGCCAGCAGCTTAGAAGAAACAATGCAGTACTTC. Protein sequence: CASSLEETMQYF. The chain joins TRBV11-2 to TRBJ2-5; D call uncertain. CDR1 SGHAT and CDR2 FQNNGV come from the germline V gene. The CDR3 is 12 residues long. The V end was cut by 0 bases, the J end by 11 bases, with 10 bases between.

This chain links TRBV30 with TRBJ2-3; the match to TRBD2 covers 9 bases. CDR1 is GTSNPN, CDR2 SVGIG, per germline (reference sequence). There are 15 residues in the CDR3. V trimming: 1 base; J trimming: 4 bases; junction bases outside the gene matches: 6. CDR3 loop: CAWSAGSGSADTQYF. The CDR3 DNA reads TGTGCCTGGAGTGCCGGTAGCGGGAGTGCAGATACGCAGTATTTT.

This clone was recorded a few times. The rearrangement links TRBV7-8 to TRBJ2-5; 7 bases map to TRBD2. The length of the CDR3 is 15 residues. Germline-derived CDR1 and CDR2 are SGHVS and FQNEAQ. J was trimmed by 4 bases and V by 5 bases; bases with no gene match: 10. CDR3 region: CASSRGGEGGETQYF. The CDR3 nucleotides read TGTGCCAGCAGCCGCGGCGGGGAGGGAGGAGAGACCCAGTACTTC.

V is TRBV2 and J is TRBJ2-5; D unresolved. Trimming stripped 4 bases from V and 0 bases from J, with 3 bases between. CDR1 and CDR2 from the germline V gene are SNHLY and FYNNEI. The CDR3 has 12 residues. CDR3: CASSAYQETQYF. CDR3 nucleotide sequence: TGTGCCAGCAGTGCGTACCAAGAGACCCAGTACTTC.

CDR3 DNA: TGTGCCAGCAGTACGGGGGGGACTGGGGCCAACGTCCTGACTTTC. This codes for CASSTGGTGANVLTF. The chain combines TRBV6-6 with TRBJ2-6; the match to TRBD2 covers 8 bases. Germline-derived CDR1 and CDR2 are MNHNY and SVGAGI (reference sequence). This CDR3 spans 15 amino acids. V trimming: 5 bases; J trimming: 2 bases; junction bases outside the gene matches: 2.

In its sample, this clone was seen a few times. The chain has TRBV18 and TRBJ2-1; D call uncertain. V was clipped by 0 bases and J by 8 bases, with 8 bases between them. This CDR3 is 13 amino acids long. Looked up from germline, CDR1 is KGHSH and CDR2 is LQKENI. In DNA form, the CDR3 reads TGTGCCAGCTCACCACCATACGGAGATGAGCAGTTCTTC. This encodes CASSPPYGDEQFF.